This passage covers 16 T cell receptor beta chains from one sample sequenced in a study of blood T cell repertoires in COVID-19. Libraries were prepared by immunoSEQ multiplex PCR; TCRdb keeps only in-frame clonotypes and omits some of them. Counted here are around 370,000 clones, about 87% occurring once; the ten biggest clones make up just under 6.5%. The sequenced material came from peripheral blood. The receptors shown here come from a woman in her fifties or sixties with COVID-19, enrolled during active disease.

This clone was observed a single time. The chain links TRBV7-8 to TRBJ2-7; unclear D gene. Between the trimmed V and J ends, which lost 5 bases and 2 bases, there was a span of 16 bases. Germline CDR1 reads SGHVS; CDR2 reads FQNEAQ. The length of the CDR3 is 15 residues. The CDR3 sequence is CASSDGRHRPYEQYF. Written as DNA, the CDR3 is TGTGCCAGCAGCGATGGCAGACACCGGCCCTACGAGCAGTACTTC.

The chain is built from TRBV18 and TRBJ2-1; maybe TRBD2 (6 bases). In germline, CDR1 is KGHSH, CDR2 LQKENI. CDR3 length: 15 amino acids. V was cut by 3 bases and J by 6 bases, with 15 bases left in between. CDR3 in DNA: TGTGCCAGCTCACCGGCGGGGACTTCAAGCAATGAGCAGTTCTTC. Protein product: CASSPAGTSSNEQFF.

The chain combines TRBV4-1 with TRBJ2-7; 11 nucleotides align to TRBD2. The CDR3 covers 16 residues. V lost 0 bases and J lost 7; bases outside the gene matches: 8. Germline V gene sequence: CDR1 MGHRA, CDR2 YSYEKL. For the CDR3, the DNA is TGCGCCAGCAGCCAAGAGGTAGCGGGAGGGCCAAGGGAGCAGTACTTC. Translating it yields CASSQEVAGGPREQYF.

The rearrangement uses TRBV5-1 and TRBJ1-2, with 9 bases identical to TRBD1. The CDR3 loop spans 13 amino acids. Germline trimming cut 3 bases from V and 8 bases from J; bases unmatched to any gene: 5. Germline CDR1 SGHRS, CDR2 YFSETQ. CDR3 sequence (DNA): TGCGCCAGCAGCTCCACAGGGGGCTGGGGCTACACCTTC. Residues: CASSSTGGWGYTF.

This clone was counted a few times. The chain uses TRBV4-2 and TRBJ1-6, with D perhaps matching TRBD1 (5 bases). CDR1 and CDR2 (germline): LGHNA, YNFKEQ. This CDR3 region has 16 residues. V gave up 1 base and J gave up 7 bases, with 14 bases separating them. CDR3 DNA sequence: TGTGCCAGCAGCCAAGCGGGGCAGGCGGGAAATTCACCCCTCCACTTT. It codes for CASSQAGQAGNSPLHF.

This clone was detected only a few times. Other DNA sequences within the sample encode an identical CDR3. V and J are TRBV5-4 and TRBJ2-7; tentative D call: TRBD2 (5 bases). The CDR3 runs 12 residues. The V end was cut by 3 bases, the J end by 3 bases, with 7 bases between. The germline V gene encodes CDR1 SGHNT and CDR2 YYREEE (reference sequence). CDR3 residues: CASSSGGYEQYF. The CDR3 coding sequence is TGTGCCAGCAGCTCCGGAGGCTACGAGCAGTACTTC.

This clone was observed a single time. This chain connects TRBV24-1 to TRBJ2-3; TRBD2 matches 7 bases. Germline V gene data show CDR1 as KGHDR and CDR2 as SFDVKD. CDR3 length: 13 residues. With 6 bases clipped from V and 4 bases from J, the junction kept 3 bases outside the gene matches. Written as DNA, the CDR3 is TGTGCCACCAGTAAGGGAGGGCCAGATACGCAGTATTTT. Protein sequence: CATSKGGPDTQYF.

This sequence joins TRBV30 and TRBJ2-7, with D possibly TRBD1 on 5 matching bases. The CDR3 is made up of 13 amino acids. CDR1 and CDR2 from the germline V gene are GTSNPN and SVGIG (reference sequence). V lost 2 bases and J 4 bases, leaving 12 bases between the germline ends. The DNA for the CDR3 is TGTGCCTGGAGTAGTGACAGCCTTTACGAGCAGTACTTC. Protein sequence: CAWSSDSLYEQYF. Drawing the rest from reference TRBV30 and TRBJ2-7, the complete variable domain is SQTIHQWPATLVQPVGSPLSLECTVEGTSNPNLYWYRQAAGRGLQLLFYSVGIGQISSEVPQNLSASRPQDRQFILSSKKLLLSDSGFYLCAWSSDSLYEQYFGPGTRLTVT.

J is TRBJ1-5 and V is TRBV4-2, with D uncertain. V dropped 3 bases and J dropped 3 bases, with 9 bases sitting between them. This CDR3 spans 14 amino acids. Germline values: CDR1 LGHNA, CDR2 YNFKEQ. The CDR3 protein is CASSQEKNNQPQHF. In DNA, the CDR3 is TGTGCCAGCAGCCAGGAGAAAAACAATCAGCCCCAGCATTTT.

This rearrangement joins TRBV12-5 to TRBJ2-7, with a possible D match to TRBD2 (7 bases). The germline V and J ends were trimmed by 6 bases and 6 bases, with 24 bases remaining between them. CDR1 and CDR2 (germline): LGHNT, FRNRAP. The CDR3 length is 16 residues. In DNA form, the CDR3 reads TGTGCTAGTGGCCTCTCCTTCGGGGGGCTACGCTTCGAGCAGTACTTC. Protein sequence: CASGLSFGGLRFEQYF.

CDR3 in DNA: TGTGCCAGCAGTGTCTATAGCGGGATTATAAATGAGCAGTTCTTC. It specifies CASSVYSGIINEQFF. The rearrangement joins TRBV2 to TRBJ2-1; 8 bases are a match to TRBD2. Germline V gene sequence: CDR1 SNHLY, CDR2 FYNNEI. The CDR3 consists of 15 residues. With 4 bases clipped from V and 7 bases from J, the junction kept 9 bases outside the gene matches.

For this clone: Other DNA sequences of this sample code for an identical CDR3. J is TRBJ2-5 and V is TRBV18; a weak D match, TRBD2 (5 bases). This CDR3 is 12 amino acids long. Germline V CDR1 and CDR2: KGHSH, LQKENI. With 2 bases removed from V and 4 bases from J, the gap between germline ends came to 5 bases. CDR3 nucleotide sequence: TGTGCCAGCTCACCAGCGGGAGAGACCCAGTACTTC. Its protein is CASSPAGETQYF.

V usage is TRBV19 and J usage is TRBJ1-1; 7 bases match TRBD1. The CDR3 is 14 amino acids. Germline V lookup: CDR1 LNHDA, CDR2 SQIVND (reference sequence). After removal of 4 bases from V and 6 bases from J, the junction contained 8 bases not matched to a gene. CDR3 nucleotides: TGTGCCAGTAGTACCAGACAGGGACTCCCTGAAGCTTTCTTT. This translates into CASSTRQGLPEAFF.

The V call is TRBV5-1, the J call TRBJ2-1, with D perhaps matching TRBD1 (6 bases). The CDR3 spans 15 residues. Looked up from germline, CDR1 is SGHRS and CDR2 is YFSETQ. The ends were cut back, 6 bases at V and 6 bases at J, with 19 bases in the middle. The CDR3 region has the DNA TGCGCCAGCACCTTAGACCCGTTGGGGGCCAATGAGCAGTTCTTC. Translation gives CASTLDPLGANEQFF.

V and J are TRBV4-1 and TRBJ1-2, with D perhaps matching TRBD1 (5 bases). Germline V gives CDR1 MGHRA, CDR2 YSYEKL. With 2 bases removed from V and 6 bases from J, the gap between germline ends came to 13 bases. The CDR3 loop spans 14 amino acids. CDR3 nucleotides: TGCGCCAGCAGCCAACCTGGGACTCTACATGGCTACACCTTC. This translates into CASSQPGTLHGYTF.

This chain links TRBV5-1 with TRBJ2-5; 9 positions match TRBD1. The CDR3 is made up of 15 amino acids. The V gene end was trimmed by 7 bases and the J gene end by 3 bases; junction bases not matched to a gene: 10. Looked up from germline, CDR1 is SGHRS and CDR2 is YFSETQ. The CDR3: CASQQGAGKEETQYF. For the CDR3, the DNA is TGCGCCAGCCAACAGGGGGCGGGTAAAGAAGAGACCCAGTACTTC.